Following are 30 T cell receptor beta chains from one sample sequenced in a study of T-cell reconstitution after alpha-beta-depleted transplantation in children. The TCRbeta library was prepared with unique molecular identifiers. In TCRdb, the PCR reads were re-called with MiXCR into one record per CDR3 protein. This sample carries about 200,000 distinct CDR3 sequences, about 6% of them seen once, and the ten largest clones take 4.5%. The material was PBMCs, obtained before TCRalphabeta/CD19-depleted stem cell transplant. These receptors were collected from a girl less than two years old with combined immunodeficiency, due to receive a stem cell transplant.

This clonotype was seen at least ten times. Written as DNA, the CDR3 is TGTGCCAGCAGTTATGTTCACGCAACTAATGAAAAACTGTTTTTT. Protein product: CASSYVHATNEKLFF. This chain links TRBV6-2 or TRBV6-3 with TRBJ1-4, with D hard to call. This CDR3 region has 15 residues. V lost 3 bases, J lost 0 bases, and 8 bases lay in between. In germline, CDR1 is MNHEY, CDR2 SVGEGT.

This clonotype was recorded at least ten times. The chain carries TRBV12-3 or TRBV12-4 and TRBJ2-1, with 8 positions matching TRBD2. Unmatched junction bases numbered 5, after V lost 6 bases and J lost 7 bases. CDR3 length: 13 amino acids. CDR3 coding DNA: TGTGCCAGCAGACAGACGGGGGGGAATGAGCAGTTCTTC. This translates into CASRQTGGNEQFF.

This clonotype has more than one count but fewer than ten. This rearrangement joins TRBV11-2 to TRBJ1-3; D unclear. The CDR3 contains 15 residues. V was shortened by 6 bases and J by 2 bases, with 14 bases between the two germline ends. Germline V gives CDR1 SGHAT, CDR2 FQNNGV. In DNA, the CDR3 is TGTGCCAGCAGAAGCTGGGGTGGAGCTGGAAACACCATATATTTT. Amino acid sequence: CASRSWGGAGNTIYF.

This clonotype was recorded many times. V usage is TRBV6-2 or TRBV6-3 and J usage is TRBJ1-6; D is unresolved. V gave up 1 base and J gave up 8 bases, with 9 bases separating them. Looked up from germline, CDR1 is MNHEY and CDR2 is SVGEGT. This CDR3 comprises 14 residues. The CDR3 DNA sequence: TGTGCCAGCAGTTACTTGGTTCTGGATTCACCCCTCCACTTT. It encodes CASSYLVLDSPLHF.

This clonotype was recorded at least ten times. This chain connects TRBV24-1 to TRBJ2-3, with D maybe TRBD1 (7 bases). This CDR3 has 18 amino acids. CDR1 and CDR2 (germline): KGHDR, SFDVKD. V was cut by 4 bases and J by 2 bases, with 21 bases left in between. The CDR3 region has the DNA TGTGCCACCAGTGAACCCCTCTGGACAGGAGGGGACACAGATACGCAGTATTTT. Its protein is CATSEPLWTGGDTDTQYF.

This clonotype was seen many times. The chain carries TRBV20-1 and TRBJ2-7; 13 bases agree with TRBD2. After removal of 5 bases from V and 0 bases from J, the junction contained 7 bases not matched to a gene. CDR3 length: 16 amino acids. Germline CDR1 DFQATT, CDR2 SNEGSKA (reference sequence). CDR3 DNA: TGCAGTGCTTCCGGGACTAGCGGGGTCAGCTCCTACGAGCAGTACTTC. This translates into CSASGTSGVSSYEQYF.

Many counts were recorded for this clonotype. The chain recombines TRBV12-3 or TRBV12-4 with TRBJ1-3; 7 nucleotides agree with TRBD1. V trimming: 8 bases; J trimming: 0 bases; junction bases outside the gene matches: 7. This CDR3 is 15 amino acids long. The CDR3 nucleotides are TGTGCCAGCGGAACAGGGGACTACTCTGGAAACACCATATATTTT. It specifies CASGTGDYSGNTIYF.

There are many counts of this clonotype. This rearrangement joins TRBV7-3 to TRBJ2-1, with D possibly TRBD1 on 5 matching bases. The germline CDR1 and CDR2 sequences are SGHTA and FQGTGA. V shed 5 bases and J shed 0 bases, with 20 bases lying between them. This CDR3 spans 18 amino acids. CDR3 sequence (DNA): TGTGCCAGCAGCGAAAGGGGTGTGAACAAGAGCTCCTACAATGAGCAGTTCTTC. Translating it yields CASSERGVNKSSYNEQFF.

This clonotype has more than one count but fewer than ten. V usage is TRBV20-1 and J usage is TRBJ2-1; perhaps TRBD1 as D (6 bases). This CDR3 region has 13 residues. The germline V gene has CDR1 DFQATT and CDR2 SNEGSKA (reference sequence). The V gene lost 8 bases and the J gene lost 6 bases, with 17 bases spanning the gap. DNA for the CDR3: TGCAGTTTGACAGGAGGAACAGGCAATGAGCAGTTCTTC. Residues: CSLTGGTGNEQFF.

In its sample, this clonotype was seen a few times. The genes are TRBV7-2 and TRBJ2-7, with D perhaps TRBD1 (6 bases). The ends were cut back, 0 bases at V and 0 bases at J, with 15 bases in the middle. The CDR3 has 17 residues. CDR1 and CDR2 (germline): SGHTA, FQGNSA. CDR3 sequence: CASSLADRPFSSYEQYF. As DNA, the CDR3 is TGTGCCAGCAGCTTAGCGGACAGACCCTTTAGCTCCTACGAGCAGTACTTC.

This clonotype was counted many times. This rearrangement joins TRBV25-1 to TRBJ2-7; TRBD2 is a possible D gene (6 bases). Per germline, CDR1 MGHDK and CDR2 SYGVNS. CDR3 length equals 11 residues. Trimming took off 8 bases at V and 7 bases at J, with 12 bases between the two ends. The CDR3 DNA sequence: TGTGCCAGCTCGGACTATTATGAGCAGTACTTC. Its protein product is CASSDYYEQYF.

The sample holds many counts of this clonotype. The CDR3 reads CASSSPRSYEETQYF. CDR3 nucleotides: TGTGCCAGCAGTTCCCCCAGAAGCTACGAAGAGACCCAGTACTTC. The chain joins TRBV28 to TRBJ2-5; D is uncertain. The CDR3 length is 15 residues. V dropped 4 bases and J dropped 3 bases, with 15 bases sitting between them. Looked up from germline, CDR1 is MDHEN and CDR2 is SYDVKM.

This clonotype came up many times. The gene calls are TRBV5-6 and TRBJ2-1; weak D call: TRBD2 (5 bases). Looked up from germline, CDR1 is SGHDT and CDR2 is YYEEEE. The V gene lost 3 bases and the J gene lost 7 bases, with 14 bases spanning the gap. There are 14 residues in the CDR3. CDR3 sequence reads: CASSSVPGYNEQFF. The CDR3 DNA follows: TGTGCCAGCAGCTCTGTCCCGGGGTATAATGAGCAGTTCTTC. The full variable domain, completed using reference TRBV5-6 and TRBJ2-1, is DAGVTQSPTHLIKTRGQQVTLRCSPKSGHDTVSWYQQALGQGPQFIFQYYEEEERQRGNFPDRFSGHQFPNYSSELNVNALLLGDSALYLCASSSVPGYNEQFFGPGTRLTVL.

This clonotype was found many times. This rearrangement joins TRBV20-1 to TRBJ2-1; TRBD2 matches at 13 bases. In germline, CDR1 is DFQATT, CDR2 SNEGSKA (reference sequence). The trim removed 6 bases at V and 0 bases at J, leaving 11 bases unmatched. The CDR3 length is 18 residues. The CDR3 here is CSAPQGLAGATSYNEQFF. In nucleotides, the CDR3 is TGCAGTGCCCCCCAAGGACTAGCGGGGGCCACCTCCTACAATGAGCAGTTCTTC.

This clonotype was detected ten times or more. The chain carries TRBV20-1 and TRBJ2-2; D gene ambiguous. V lost 0 bases, J lost 3 bases, and 5 bases lay in between. The CDR3 has 13 residues. Per germline, CDR1 DFQATT and CDR2 SNEGSKA (reference sequence). The CDR3: CSAREPYTGELFF. CDR3 DNA sequence: TGCAGTGCTAGAGAACCTTACACCGGGGAGCTGTTTTTT.

This clonotype showed up many times. This chain links TRBV7-8 with TRBJ2-3; 7 positions agree with TRBD2. The CDR3 totals 16 residues. Per the germline V gene, CDR1 is SGHVS and CDR2 is FQNEAQ. J lost 6 bases, V lost 4 bases, and 13 bases had no gene match. DNA for the CDR3: TGTGCCAGCAGCTCCCGCGAGACCCTCGGGAGGGATACGCAGTATTTT. Protein product: CASSSRETLGRDTQYF.

This clonotype came up many times. The V gene is TRBV20-1, the J gene TRBJ2-7, with a possible D match to TRBD2 (6 bases). CDR3 size: 14 residues. V was trimmed by 0 bases and J by 3 bases, leaving 12 bases between them. Germline values: CDR1 DFQATT, CDR2 SNEGSKA (reference sequence). The CDR3 spells CSARDRGGLYEQYF. The CDR3 DNA reads TGCAGTGCTAGAGATCGGGGAGGCCTCTACGAGCAGTACTTC.

The table lists this clonotype with many counts. The chain couples TRBV28 to TRBJ1-5; possibly TRBD1 for D (5 bases). Trimming pared 5 bases from V and 5 bases from J, leaving 22 bases between. Germline V gives CDR1 MDHEN, CDR2 SYDVKM. The CDR3 contains 17 residues. CDR3 protein: CASSRPLGPSVDQPQHF. The CDR3, as DNA: TGTGCCAGCAGTCGACCCCTGGGACCCTCGGTAGATCAGCCCCAGCATTTT.

There are many counts of this clonotype. The chain employs TRBV20-1 and TRBJ2-2; D is undetermined. The ends were cut back, 0 bases at V and 1 base at J, with 9 bases in the middle. This CDR3 has 15 residues. Per the germline V gene, CDR1 is DFQATT and CDR2 is SNEGSKA (reference sequence). The CDR3 DNA reads as TGCAGTGCTAGAGATAGTAACGGGAACACCGGGGAGCTGTTTTTT. Translating it yields CSARDSNGNTGELFF.

This clonotype came up many times. DNA for the CDR3: TGTGCCAGCAGCCAACTGGACGGGATTATTAACGAGCAGTACTTC. Residues: CASSQLDGIINEQYF. The chain joins TRBV27 to TRBJ2-7; D is possibly TRBD2 (5 bases). The CDR3 runs 15 residues. V was shortened by 6 bases and J by 5 bases, with 20 bases between the two germline ends. Germline CDR1 MNHEY, CDR2 SMNVEV (reference sequence).

This clonotype was counted only a few times. The chain combines TRBV12-3 or TRBV12-4 with TRBJ1-2, with a weak D call TRBD1 (6 bases). V was pared by 6 bases and J by 4 bases, with 21 bases between. The CDR3 has 16 residues. Here the CDR3 reads CASSQLRDIKPYGYTF. The CDR3 DNA is TGTGCCAGCAGCCAACTTCGGGACATCAAACCCTATGGCTACACCTTC.

This clonotype showed up many times. The V call is TRBV29-1, the J call TRBJ2-7; 7 bases fit TRBD1. CDR3 length: 13 amino acids. V shed 6 bases and J 5 bases; nucleotides not matched to a gene: 10. The germline gives CDR1 SQVTM, CDR2 ANQGSEA. CDR3 residues: CSVAPGTADEQYF. For the CDR3, the DNA is TGCAGCGTGGCCCCCGGGACAGCTGACGAGCAGTACTTC.

The CDR3 bases are TGTGCCAGCCTTGGACAGGAGGGCACAGATACGCAGTATTTT. It encodes CASLGQEGTDTQYF. The V and J genes are TRBV7-9 and TRBJ2-3; the match to TRBD1 covers 7 bases. Germline V CDR1 and CDR2: SEHNR, FQNEAQ (reference sequence). V lost 8 bases to trimming and J lost 1 base; unmatched junction nucleotides: 6. The CDR3 has 14 amino acids.

This clonotype was recorded many times. The J gene is TRBJ2-2, the V gene TRBV27; the D call may be TRBD1 or TRBD2 (5 bases each). V lost 3 bases and J lost 1, with 9 bases in between. Germline lookup yields CDR1 MNHEY and CDR2 SMNVEV (reference sequence). This CDR3 spans 15 amino acids. The CDR3 protein is CASSLRGMNTGELFF. CDR3 in DNA: TGTGCCAGCAGTTTGAGGGGAATGAACACCGGGGAGCTGTTTTTT.

This clonotype was detected ten times or more. The chain recombines TRBV12-3 or TRBV12-4 with TRBJ1-1; no clear D gene. The V end lost 6 bases, the J end lost 1 base, and 9 bases lay between the germline ends. There are 13 residues in the CDR3. The CDR3 spells CASSRAGNTEAFF. The CDR3 bases are TGTGCCAGCAGCCGCGCTGGGAACACTGAAGCTTTCTTT.

This clonotype was seen ten or more times. V usage is TRBV20-1 and J usage is TRBJ1-1; perhaps TRBD1 as D (5 bases). CDR3 length: 14 amino acids. In germline, CDR1 is DFQATT, CDR2 SNEGSKA (reference sequence). V lost 2 bases and J 5 bases, leaving 15 bases between the germline ends. The CDR3 bases are TGCAGTGCTAGATTATTCGGGGGTAGGACTGAAGCTTTCTTT. This translates into CSARLFGGRTEAFF.

This clonotype was observed at least ten times. The V and J genes are TRBV27 and TRBJ2-1; unclear D gene. Per the germline V gene, CDR1 is MNHEY and CDR2 is SMNVEV (reference sequence). Trimming removed 5 bases at V and 7 bases at J, with 12 bases between. The length of the CDR3 is 13 residues. The CDR3 DNA reads TGTGCCAGCAGTCCGATAGGGCGTAATGAGCAGTTCTTC. This sequence encodes CASSPIGRNEQFF.

With regard to this clonotype: A much larger clonotype is one base distant, so this may be a read error. The conserved phenylalanine or tryptophan is not found at the CDR3 terminus, so this likely reflects a read error. The chain has TRBV29-1 and TRBJ2-1; the D gene is possibly TRBD2 (5 bases). Trimming took off 6 bases at V and 8 bases at J, with 20 bases between the two ends. There are 14 residues in the CDR3. Germline CDR1 SQVTM, CDR2 ANQGSEA. The CDR3 region has the DNA TGCAGCGTCGAACGTCTAGAGGGCGGCTATGAGCAGTTCTAC. This codes for CSVERLEGGYEQFY.

This clonotype has a count of ten or more. This sequence joins TRBV6-5 and TRBJ2-5; D gene uncertain. The CDR3 runs to 12 residues. Trimming removed 6 bases from V and 3 bases from J, with 8 bases in between. The V gene's germline CDR1 is MNHEY and CDR2 SVGAGI. CDR3 residues: CASRTMKETQYF. CDR3 nucleotides: TGTGCCAGCAGAACAATGAAAGAGACCCAGTACTTC.

This clonotype occurred many times. The chain couples TRBV28 to TRBJ1-1; 8 bases are shared with TRBD1. Germline loops: CDR1 MDHEN, CDR2 SYDVKM. Trimming cost V 0 bases and J 4 bases; bases outside gene matches: 7. CDR3 length: 16 amino acids. The CDR3 DNA is TGTGCCAGCAGTTTATGGGACAGGGTCTTGAGCACTGAAGCTTTCTTT. Amino acid sequence: CASSLWDRVLSTEAFF.